The 30 T cell receptor beta chains listed next were all sequenced from one sample in a study of blood T cell repertoires in COVID-19. Here immunoSEQ multiplex PCR was the method, and the copy in TCRdb shows in-frame clones only, minus some. The table lists approximately 290,000 clones, 70% to 85% of them singletons. Material: peripheral blood. The receptors derive from a human donor with COVID-19, enrolled during active disease. The donor label of this sample is uncertain.

V and J are TRBV29-1 and TRBJ1-1; TRBD1 is a possible D gene (6 bases). V gave up 6 bases and J gave up 0 bases, with 11 bases separating them. The CDR3 is made up of 13 amino acids. In germline, CDR1 is SQVTM, CDR2 ANQGSEA. For the CDR3, the DNA is TGCAGCGTCTCGACAGGCATGAACACTGAAGCTTTCTTT. This gives the protein CSVSTGMNTEAFF.

V usage is TRBV21-1 and J usage is TRBJ1-1. TRBV21-1 is shown as a pseudogene. The CDR3 is 17 amino acids. CDR3 sequence reads: CASSKAGGWTENTEAFF. CDR3 nucleotide sequence: TGTGCCAGCAGCAAAGCCGGGGGTTGGACGGAGAACACTGAAGCTTTCTTT.

This chain connects TRBV6-6 to TRBJ2-7, with 9 nucleotides matching TRBD2. Germline V CDR1 and CDR2: MNHNY, SVGAGI (reference sequence). The CDR3 covers 15 residues. The ends lost 4 bases at V and 2 bases at J; junction bases unmatched: 6. The DNA for the CDR3 is TGTGCCAGCAGTTTCAGTAGCGGGAGTACCTACGAGCAGTACTTC. Amino acids: CASSFSSGSTYEQYF.

The genes are TRBV13 and TRBJ2-1; 9 bases are shared with TRBD2. Germline CDR1 and CDR2: PRHDT and FYEKMQ (reference sequence). J was trimmed by 5 bases and V by 9 bases; bases with no gene match: 8. The CDR3 loop spans 14 amino acids. This chain's CDR3 is CASSGRIVDNEQFF. CDR3 sequence (DNA): TGTGCCAGTAGCGGGAGAATCGTCGACAATGAGCAGTTCTTC. The full variable domain, its missing parts supplied by reference TRBV13 and TRBJ2-1, is AAGVIQSPRHLIKEKRETATLKCYPIPRHDTVYWYQQGPGQDPQFLISFYEKMQSDKGSIPDRFSAQQFSDYHSELNMSSLELGDSALYFCASSGRIVDNEQFFGPGTRLTVL.

The chain links TRBV27 to TRBJ2-2; 13 nucleotides align to TRBD2. Trimming removed 8 bases from V and 0 bases from J; junction bases left unmatched: 9. CDR1 is MNHEY, CDR2 SMNVEV, per germline (reference sequence). CDR3 length equals 18 residues. Here the CDR3 reads CASHLGLAGDPNTGELFF. The DNA for the CDR3 is TGTGCCAGCCACCTCGGACTAGCGGGAGACCCGAACACCGGGGAGCTGTTTTTT.

The chain carries TRBV3-1 (or the pseudogene TRBV3-2) and TRBJ1-2; possibly TRBD1 for D (5 bases). The CDR3 contains 15 residues. V shed 0 bases and J shed 4 bases, with 12 bases lying between them. Germline CDR1 is LGHDT and CDR2 is YNNKEL (reference sequence). CDR3 sequence reads: CASSQDGAAPYGYTF. As DNA, the CDR3 is TGTGCCAGCAGCCAAGATGGGGCAGCTCCCTATGGCTACACCTTC.

The chain carries TRBV7-3 and TRBJ2-5; 12 bases match TRBD2. V shed 5 bases, J shed 4 bases, and the junction held 5 bases outside the gene matches. This CDR3 has 15 residues. In germline, CDR1 is SGHTA, CDR2 FQGTGA. The CDR3 spells CASSRTSGIAETQYF. CDR3 nucleotides: TGTGCCAGCAGCAGGACTAGCGGGATAGCAGAGACCCAGTACTTC.

This clone was observed many times. Additional DNA sequences in this sample encode the identical CDR3. The genes are TRBV5-4 and TRBJ2-7, with D possibly matching TRBD1 (5 bases). V lost 4 bases to trimming and J lost 4 bases, with 9 bases between them. The germline V gene encodes CDR1 SGHNT and CDR2 YYREEE (reference sequence). CDR3 size: 12 residues. The CDR3 protein is CASSPQGYEQYF. The CDR3 coding sequence is TGTGCCAGCAGCCCCCAGGGATACGAGCAGTACTTC.

The chain is built from TRBV7-3 and TRBJ2-2; maybe TRBD2 (6 bases). The germline CDR1 and CDR2 sequences are SGHTA and FQGTGA. The V gene lost 6 bases and the J gene lost 2 bases, with 10 bases spanning the gap. This CDR3 is built from 14 residues. The CDR3 DNA reads as TGTGCCAGCAGTTCGGGACTTAACACCGGGGAGCTGTTTTTT. It codes for CASSSGLNTGELFF.

The V call is TRBV5-6, the J call TRBJ1-5; TRBD1 matches at 9 bases. Germline trimming cut 4 bases from V and 6 bases from J; bases unmatched to any gene: 5. The CDR3 loop spans 14 amino acids. CDR1 is SGHDT, CDR2 YYEEEE, per germline. The CDR3 sequence is CASSADRGGQPQHF. CDR3 bases: TGTGCCAGCAGCGCGGACAGGGGAGGTCAGCCCCAGCATTTT.

V and J are TRBV6-5 and TRBJ2-7; TRBD2 agrees at 8 bases. CDR3 length: 14 residues. Germline V gene sequence: CDR1 MNHEY, CDR2 SVGAGI. Trimming removed 0 bases from V and 7 bases from J; junction bases left unmatched: 5. CDR3 DNA: TGTGCCAGCAGTTACTCGACGGGAGGGCGGGAGCAGTACTTC. Protein sequence: CASSYSTGGREQYF.

This clone was found once. V usage is TRBV10-3 and J usage is TRBJ1-2, with 8 bases identical to TRBD1. Germline V gene sequence: CDR1 ENHRY, CDR2 SYGVKD. V lost 4 bases, J lost 13 bases, and 8 bases stayed unmatched. The CDR3 sequence is 12 residues long. DNA of the CDR3: TGTGCCATCAGTGGTTCTTTGGACAGGGTCACCTTC. Its protein product is CAISGSLDRVTF.

This clone has at least ten counts. The rearrangement uses TRBV12-2 and TRBJ1-5; the tabulated D call, TRBD1, remains unverified against the DNA. TRBV12-2 is designated a pseudogene. The CDR3 loop spans 21 amino acids. The DNA for the CDR3 is TGTGCAAGTCGCTTATCAATCGTCACAGGGGGTCGAGCCTATAGCAATCAGCCCCAGCATTTT. The encoded protein is CASRLSIVTGGRAYSNQPQHF.

V usage is TRBV11-3 and J usage is TRBJ2-1; TRBD2 aligns across 13 bases. Germline assignment: CDR1 SGHNT and CDR2 YENEEA. The V and J ends lost 5 bases and 8 bases, in that order; junction bases with no gene match: 9. This CDR3 has 16 amino acids. The CDR3 sequence: CASSLGLAGAGDEQFF. The CDR3 DNA follows: TGTGCCAGCAGCCTTGGACTAGCGGGAGCTGGGGATGAGCAGTTCTTC.

This chain joins TRBV24-1 and TRBJ2-2; 10 bases agree with TRBD1. This CDR3 region has 18 residues. Trimming at V came to 2 bases and at J to 4 bases, leaving 9 bases not matched to a gene. Per the germline V gene, CDR1 is KGHDR and CDR2 is SFDVKD. CDR3 protein: CATSDSADRGLSTGELFF. The CDR3 DNA follows: TGTGCCACCAGTGATTCGGCCGACAGGGGGCTTTCCACCGGGGAGCTGTTTTTT.

The chain is built from TRBV12-3 or TRBV12-4 and TRBJ1-2; D is unclear. The V gene lost 3 bases and the J gene lost 7 bases, with 12 bases spanning the gap. The CDR3 length is 13 residues. The CDR3: CASSLTRRGGYTF. The CDR3 DNA follows: TGTGCCAGCAGTTTGACCCGGAGAGGTGGCTACACCTTC.

V is TRBV19 and J is TRBJ2-2; TRBD1 matches 8 bases. This CDR3 is built from 14 residues. Germline V gives CDR1 LNHDA, CDR2 SQIVND (reference sequence). Trimming at V came to 5 bases and at J to 5 bases, leaving 4 bases not matched to a gene. CDR3 protein: CASSANRGTGELFF. The CDR3 coding sequence is TGTGCCAGTAGTGCTAACAGGGGGACCGGGGAGCTGTTTTTT.

The CDR3 DNA reads TGTGCCAGCAGTCCTGCCACTTATGGCTACACCTTC. Protein sequence: CASSPATYGYTF. The V and J genes are TRBV28 and TRBJ1-2; no reliable D call. Germline CDR1 is MDHEN and CDR2 is SYDVKM. The CDR3 covers 12 residues. Trimming stripped 5 bases from V and 5 bases from J, with 9 bases between.

The chain uses TRBV6-6 and TRBJ2-2; TRBD2 is a possible D gene (5 bases). Germline V lookup: CDR1 MNHNY, CDR2 SVGAGI (reference sequence). The CDR3 contains 16 residues. Trimming pared 2 bases from V and 0 bases from J, leaving 10 bases between. CDR3 protein: CASSYPSGANTGELFF. CDR3 nucleotides: TGTGCCAGCAGTTACCCCAGCGGCGCGAACACCGGGGAGCTGTTTTTT.

The chain joins TRBV5-1 to TRBJ1-3, with 7 bases matching TRBD1. The CDR3 loop spans 17 amino acids. Losses at the gene ends were 0 bases for V and 0 bases for J; bases not matched to a gene: 6. Germline CDR1 is SGHRS and CDR2 is YFSETQ. CDR3 sequence: CASSLAGGQFSGNTIYF. The CDR3 DNA sequence: TGCGCCAGCAGCTTGGCCGGGGGACAGTTCTCTGGAAACACCATATATTTT.

In its sample, this clone was seen once. The genes are TRBV12-5 and TRBJ1-2; D is unclear. CDR1 is LGHNT and CDR2 is FRNRAP in the germline V gene. V was shortened by 0 bases and J by 4 bases, with 12 bases between the two germline ends. The CDR3 totals 15 residues. The CDR3 nucleotides read TGTGCTAGTGGTTTGGTAATGAGTGTTGGCTATGGCTACACCTTC. This sequence encodes CASGLVMSVGYGYTF.

The chain carries TRBV30 and TRBJ1-1; 8 nucleotides agree with TRBD1. The CDR3 is 14 amino acids. The J segment lost 6 bases and the V segment lost 1 base, leaving 7 bases of the junction unmatched. CDR1 is GTSNPN, CDR2 SVGIG, per germline (reference sequence). CDR3 loop: CAWSADRVMPEAFF. CDR3 in DNA: TGTGCCTGGAGTGCGGACAGGGTGATGCCTGAAGCTTTCTTT.

The V and J genes are TRBV5-6 and TRBJ1-1; no clear D. Germline loops: CDR1 SGHDT, CDR2 YYEEEE. The CDR3 contains 12 residues. Trimming took off 4 bases at V and 8 bases at J, with 12 bases between the two ends. CDR3 nucleotides: TGTGCCAGCAGCGAAGCGGGCGCAGAAGCTTTCTTT. Translation: CASSEAGAEAFF.

CDR3 in DNA: TGTGCCAGCAGTGGACCGGGACAGGGGGCTGCCGGGGAGCTGTTTTTT. Amino acids: CASSGPGQGAAGELFF. J is TRBJ2-2 and V is TRBV25-1; TRBD1 agrees at 12 bases. Looked up from germline, CDR1 is MGHDK and CDR2 is SYGVNS. The CDR3 runs 16 residues. V was clipped by 4 bases and J by 6 bases; unmatched bases: 6.

J is TRBJ2-1 and V is TRBV15; tentatively, D is TRBD1 (5 bases). The V end was cut by 5 bases, the J end by 8 bases, with 13 bases between. CDR3 length: 13 residues. CDR1 and CDR2 from the germline V gene are LNHNV and YYDKDF (reference sequence). The CDR3 nucleotides read TGTGCCACCAGCTTACAGGCAGCCGATGAGCAGTTCTTC. Protein sequence: CATSLQAADEQFF.

The genes are TRBV5-4 and TRBJ1-4; the match to TRBD1 covers 9 bases. Germline values: CDR1 SGHNT, CDR2 YYREEE (reference sequence). This CDR3 is built from 16 residues. V lost 4 bases, J lost 2 bases, and 6 bases stayed unmatched. The CDR3 DNA sequence: TGTGCCAGCAGCGGTCGGACAGGGGCGACTAATGAAAAACTGTTTTTT. It codes for CASSGRTGATNEKLFF. The full variable domain, in which reference TRBV5-4 and TRBJ1-4 provide the parts outside the CDR3, is ETGVTQSPTHLIKTRGQQVTLRCSSQSGHNTVSWYQQALGQGPQFIFQYYREEENGRGNFPPRFSGLQFPNYSSELNVNALELDDSALYLCASSGRTGATNEKLFFGSGTQLSVL.

The gene calls are TRBV7-3 and TRBJ2-5; TRBD2 aligns across 13 bases. The V gene end was trimmed by 5 bases and the J gene end by 3 bases; junction bases not matched to a gene: 3. CDR3 length: 15 residues. Germline V lookup: CDR1 SGHTA, CDR2 FQGTGA. CDR3 DNA: TGTGCCAGCAGCCCCGGACTAGCGGGAGAAGAGACCCAGTACTTC. Amino acid sequence: CASSPGLAGEETQYF. The complete variable domain, with remaining parts taken from reference TRBV7-3 and TRBJ2-5, reads GAGVSQTPSNKVTEKGKYVELRCDPISGHTALYWYRQSLGQGPEFLIYFQGTGAADDSGLPNDRFFAVRPEGSVSTLKIQRTERGDSAVYLCASSPGLAGEETQYFGPGTRLLVL.

This clone has just one count. V and J are TRBV5-1 and TRBJ1-2; TRBD1 agrees at 10 bases. Germline CDR1 and CDR2: SGHRS and YFSETQ. With 0 bases clipped from V and 8 bases from J, the junction kept 4 bases outside the gene matches. The CDR3 is 14 amino acids. CDR3 DNA: TGCGCCAGCAGCTTGGCCGGACAGGGGGTGGGCTACACCTTC. This codes for CASSLAGQGVGYTF.

The chain has TRBV5-8 and TRBJ2-5; no definite D call. The CDR3 length is 15 residues. CDR1 SGHTS and CDR2 YDEGEE come from the germline V gene. V was trimmed by 4 bases and J by 5 bases, leaving 18 bases between them. CDR3 in amino acids: CASSRRGLGLETQYF. CDR3 sequence (DNA): TGTGCCAGCAGCCGCCGAGGATTAGGTCTGGAGACCCAGTACTTC. Using reference TRBV5-8 and TRBJ2-5 for the parts outside the CDR3, the full variable domain is EAGVTQSPTHLIKTRGQQATLRCSPISGHTSVYWYQQALGLGLQFLLWYDEGEERNRGNFPPRFSGRQFPNYSSELNVNALELEDSALYLCASSRRGLGLETQYFGPGTRLLVL.

This chain connects TRBV7-9 to TRBJ2-5; 7 bases fit TRBD2. V gave up 5 bases and J gave up 1 base; unmatched junction bases: 16. The CDR3 has 18 amino acids. CDR1 is SEHNR and CDR2 is FQNEAQ in the germline V gene (reference sequence). The CDR3 region has the DNA TGTGCCAGCAGCCTGGGGGGGTGGACTTACCAGACCCAAGAGACCCAGTACTTC. Translation gives CASSLGGWTYQTQETQYF.